This TCR beta chain is from a study of blood T cell repertoires in COVID-19 (dated by TCRdb to the early 2020s). General notes on the study: The collaborator samples originated in the United States, Italy and Spain and spanned the acute and convalescent phases of COVID-19. The prospective study material was composed of cDNA or gDNA derived from T cells, B-cell-depleted T cells, or PBMCs. The dataset comprised deeply sampled blood TCRbeta repertoires from subjects exposed to, actively infected with, or recovered from COVID-19. The repertoires were made available in a free public database intended to serve as a resource for research on the immune response to SARS-CoV-2. The samples were drawn from two sources: the first 160 participants of the ongoing ImmuneRACE study, and 1,200 or so subjects contributed by 6 global collaborators. A de-identified subject ID, COVID-19 status, age in years and sex were almost always included in the sample metadata. Where available, HLA class I and class II types were taken from metadata supplied by the sample provider and were not determined by assay-based typing. The paper's findings and limits, for the study overall: The quantity of clinical and demographic metadata differed by source and by participant and was supplied without curation.

In Seattle, one collaborating source enrolled patients while the infection was active and tracked those patients longitudinally over the course of disease. Collaborating institutions collected whole blood in K2EDTA tubes following their own protocols. For TCRbeta analysis, collaborators shipped samples as frozen whole blood, isolated PBMCs, or DNA extracted from either of those sample types. The immunoSEQ Assay, a bias-controlled multiplex PCR, was used to amplify TCRbeta CDR3 regions from genomic DNA. In the authors' own workflow: The number of nucleated cells in each sample was estimated by amplification of reference gene primers within the assay. To quantify the absolute abundance of each unique TCRbeta CDR3 rearrangement, sequence reads were collapsed and filtered. For each sample, productive Simpson clonality was calculated as the square root of Simpson's diversity index over productive rearrangements. TCRdb holds this immuneACCESS table with in-frame rearrangements only. Some clones are missing; in checked studies, unresolved V genes explain under half, and the rest has no known cause. V, J and clone size are those of that table, while D and trimming were read from the DNA. In all, the sample holds 150,000 or so clones, and approximately 90% of those were seen once. The ten largest clones represent 13% of the sample.

As regards this clone: What this receptor recognizes is not known. No much larger clonotype is one base removed from it; base qualities were not supplied.

The germline V gene (reference sequence) gives CDR1 as LGHDT and CDR2 as YNNKEL. Trimming takes 5 bases from V and 4 bases from J, and the germline ends sit 16 bases apart. From the cysteine through the phenylalanine, the CDR3 covers 15 amino acids. Left in the record is the CDR3 DNA by itself, 45 bases read in frame from the first base. This receptor was obtained from a man younger than 35 with COVID-19, enrolled during active disease. The chain is made from TRBV3-1 (or the pseudogene TRBV3-2) and TRBJ2-3; 7 matching bases give a weak D call of TRBD1. The sample comprised peripheral blood. The CDR3 in this case is CASSTPDREADTQYF. The bases are TGTGCCAGCAGCACTCCTGACAGGGAGGCAGATACGCAGTATTTT.